This T cell receptor beta chain was recovered during a study of cytomegalovirus exposure and HLA in healthy donors. Findings and limits, study-wide: Among CMV-associated TCR beta chains, most appeared HLA-restricted in a later analysis. Upon later analysis, TCR association rates were observed to vary by HLA locus, being highest for DRB1 and lowest for HLA-C. Later analysis identified a missense DCLRE1C variant that was linked to TCR beta V- and J-gene trimming.

The PCR was carried out with 60 Vbeta primers and 13 Jbeta primers. Sequenced by immunoSEQ multiplex PCR; TCRdb stores in-frame clones only, minus some. Among 77,000 or so clones listed, around 76% were seen once. In the case of this clone: What it recognizes is unknown.

This receptor was obtained from a man aged 40-49 years in good health and CMV-seronegative. Sequencing was performed on PBMCs.

The CDR3 is CASSSGQPNQPQHF. The CDR3, as DNA: TGCGCCAGCAGCTCGGGACAGCCGAATCAGCCCCAGCATTTT. The chain carries TRBV5-1 and TRBJ1-5; 7 nucleotides line up with TRBD1. Germline-derived CDR1 and CDR2 are SGHRS and YFSETQ. The J segment lost 4 bases and the V segment lost 3 bases, leaving 4 bases of the junction unmatched. The CDR3 sequence is 14 residues long.